The subject of this entry is one TCR beta chain. What it binds is not known. The data derive from a study of cytomegalovirus exposure and HLA in healthy donors. Study conclusions and caveats: As was reported, the classifier diagnosed cytomegalovirus status with high specificity and sensitivity.

Donors were drawn from the approximately 110-subject validation cohort, separate from the roughly 700-subject first cohort. Produced via immunoSEQ multiplex PCR; TCRdb's table is partial and in-frame only. The table lists 100,000 to 150,000 clones, over 90% of them singletons, with less than 1.5% in the top ten. This CDR3 has 15 residues. Trimming took 4 bases from V and 1 from J; bases not matched to a gene: 4. The V gene's germline CDR1 is SGDLS and CDR2 YYNGEE. Sequencing was performed on PBMCs. The sequence was obtained from a woman aged 18-35 years in good health and CMV-seronegative. The rearrangement links TRBV9 to TRBJ2-7; 11 bases map to TRBD2. The CDR3 loop is CASSPTSGGSYEQYF. CDR3 bases: TGTGCCAGCAGCCCTACTAGCGGGGGTTCCTACGAGCAGTACTTC.